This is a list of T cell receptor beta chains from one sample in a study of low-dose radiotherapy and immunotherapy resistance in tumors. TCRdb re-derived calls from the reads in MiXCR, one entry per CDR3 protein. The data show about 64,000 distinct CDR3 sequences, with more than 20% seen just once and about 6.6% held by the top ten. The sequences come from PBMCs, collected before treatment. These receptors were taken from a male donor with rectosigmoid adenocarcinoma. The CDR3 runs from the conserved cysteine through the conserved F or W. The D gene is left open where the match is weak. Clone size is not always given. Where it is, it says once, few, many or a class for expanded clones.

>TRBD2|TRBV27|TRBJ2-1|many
CASSLSLAGASYNEQFF
TGTGCCAGCAGTTTGTCCCTAGCGGGGGCATCCTACAATGAGCAGTTCTTC
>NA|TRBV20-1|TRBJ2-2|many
CSAERNTGELFF
TGCAGTGCGGAGAGGAACACCGGGGAGCTGTTTTTT
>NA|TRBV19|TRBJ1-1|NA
CASSTKTGSTEAFF
TGTGCCAGTAGTACAAAGACAGGTTCCACTGAAGCTTTCTTT
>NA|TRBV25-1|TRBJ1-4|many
CASSDSYRTNEKLFF
TGTGCCAGCAGTGACAGTTACAGAACTAATGAAAAACTGTTTTTT
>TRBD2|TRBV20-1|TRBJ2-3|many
CSARARGGRATDTQYF
TGCAGTGCTAGGGCCAGGGGCGGGAGGGCCACAGATACGCAGTATTTT
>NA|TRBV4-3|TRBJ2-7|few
CASSLSRGAPYEQYF
TGCGCCAGCAGCCTTTCGAGGGGGGCTCCCTACGAGCAGTACTTC
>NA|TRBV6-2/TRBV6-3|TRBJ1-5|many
CASRAGLTGNQPQHF
TGTGCCAGCAGGGCCGGATTGACGGGGAATCAGCCCCAGCATTTT
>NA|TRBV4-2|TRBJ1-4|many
CASSQATGGGEKLFF
TGTGCCAGCAGCCAAGCGACTGGAGGCGGTGAAAAACTGTTTTTT
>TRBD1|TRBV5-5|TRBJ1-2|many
CASSFLPGGNYGYTF
TGTGCCAGCAGCTTTCTTCCAGGGGGGAATTATGGCTACACCTTC
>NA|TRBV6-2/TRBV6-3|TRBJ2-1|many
CASSLVNEQFF
TGTGCCAGCAGTTTGGTCAATGAGCAGTTCTTC
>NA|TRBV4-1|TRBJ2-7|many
CASSQESWGFYEQYF
TGCGCCAGCAGCCAAGAGAGCTGGGGATTCTACGAGCAGTACTTC
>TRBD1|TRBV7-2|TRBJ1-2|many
CASSLDRVDGYTF
TGTGCCAGCAGCCTGGACAGGGTCGATGGCTACACCTTC
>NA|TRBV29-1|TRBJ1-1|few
CSVHRVNTEAFF
TGCAGCGTTCACAGGGTGAACACTGAAGCTTTCTTT
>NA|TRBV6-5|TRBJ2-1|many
CASTYFDRPSYNEQFF
TGTGCCAGCACCTACTTCGACAGACCCTCCTACAATGAGCAGTTCTTC
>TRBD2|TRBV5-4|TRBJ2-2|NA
CASSTSGGAWELFF
TGTGCCAGCAGCACTAGCGGGGGGGCCTGGGAGCTGTTTTTT